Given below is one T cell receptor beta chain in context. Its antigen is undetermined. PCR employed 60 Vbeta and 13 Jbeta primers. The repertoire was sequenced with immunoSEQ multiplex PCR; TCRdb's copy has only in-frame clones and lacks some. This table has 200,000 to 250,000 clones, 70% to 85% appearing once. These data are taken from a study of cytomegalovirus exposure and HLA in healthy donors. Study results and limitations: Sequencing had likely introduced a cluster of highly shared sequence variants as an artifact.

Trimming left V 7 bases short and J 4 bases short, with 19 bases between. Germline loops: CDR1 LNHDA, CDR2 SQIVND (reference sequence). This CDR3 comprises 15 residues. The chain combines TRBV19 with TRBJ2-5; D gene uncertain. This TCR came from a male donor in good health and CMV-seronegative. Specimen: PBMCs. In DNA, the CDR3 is TGTGCCAGTAACGACCAACATGGGCTCGGAGAGACCCAGTACTTC. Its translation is CASNDQHGLGETQYF.